This TCR beta chain originates from a study of T cells after yellow fever vaccination. Broader study findings: Booster samples showed a return of most primary-vaccination clones (roughly 96% CD4, around 88% CD8). Clonotypes appearing in both CD4 and CD8 compartments existed, and their share was small.

Template switching with 5'RACE generated the TCR cDNA and added a universal primer site and UMIs. TCRdb analysed the 5' RACE reads with MiXCR anew, one entry per CDR3 protein. This sample has approximately 300,000 distinct CDR3 sequences; 8.5% to 10% occur once, and the top ten carry roughly 18%. Notes on this clonotype: Its antigen is not known. The junction and the germline gene differ at one end; a read error may be behind it.

The CDR3 has 14 amino acids. Germline CDR1 reads KGHDR; CDR2 reads SFDVKD. The rearrangement uses TRBV24-1 and TRBJ2-3, with unresolved D. This receptor was taken from a man aged 18 to 30 who received the YFV17D yellow fever vaccine. This specimen consisted of PBMCs, obtained on the day of the first yellow fever vaccination. CDR3 DNA: TGTGCCACCAGTAGTACAACAGTCGCAGATTCGCAGTATTTT. It yields the protein CATSSTTVADSQYF.